The clone carrying this T cell receptor (beta chain) was recorded once. The data were obtained in a study of blood T cell repertoires in COVID-19. Study context: Spain, Italy and the United States supplied samples that represented acute and convalescent COVID-19. T cells, B-cell-depleted T cells, or PBMCs provided the cDNA or gDNA that served as material.

Per the original methods: Reference gene primers were amplified, and this amplification served to estimate nucleated cell counts. Assay used: immunoSEQ multiplex PCR; TCRdb lists only in-frame clones, some missing. D and trimming were read from the DNA, whereas the V and J calls and clone size are those reported in that table. The sample consists of fewer than 300,000 clones, roughly 87% of them appearing once. The material sequenced was peripheral blood. The receptor comes from a woman in her 30s with acute or convalescent COVID-19.

Here the CDR3 reads CATSRGGGDNQPQHF. CDR3 bases: TGTGCCACCAGCAGAGGAGGAGGGGACAATCAGCCCCAGCATTTT. The V call is TRBV15, the J call TRBJ1-5; D might be TRBD1 (5 bases). V was cut by 1 base and J by 3 bases, with 10 bases left in between. The germline gives CDR1 LNHNV, CDR2 YYDKDF (reference sequence). The CDR3 extends over 15 amino acids.